This TCR beta chain came from a study of T cell responses to AZD1222 COVID-19 vaccine (dated by TCRdb to the early 2020s). Regarding the research as a whole: Because spike-specific TCR depth and breadth did not differ between the two schedules, AZD1222 recipients who got a second dose at roughly 4 weeks were pooled with those who got a second dose at roughly 12 weeks. A total of 233 trial participants underwent TCR sequencing, of whom about 200 received two doses of AZD1222 and about 26 received two doses of the MenACWY control vaccine. Trial participants were enrolled into age subgroups of 18-55, 56-69 and 70-plus years, which contained approximately 150, 28 and 58 TCR-sequenced participants, respectively.

The CDR3 regions of human TCRbeta chains were analyzed by immunosequencing. Processing in the source paper ran as follows. TCRs in the repertoires were compared against a reference library of SARS-CoV-2-specific TCRs that had been generated with the MIRA antigen-specificity platform. Breadth was defined as the fraction of unique TCRs that were SARS-CoV-2-associated. Depth was defined as the fraction of total T cells that were SARS-CoV-2-associated. Using the MIRA data, each spike-specific TCR was assigned both to the spike region to which the TCR was reactive and to a CD4 or CD8 class. Log10-transformed breadth and depth values were compared by one-way ANOVA with Sidak's multiple comparisons tests. TCRdb limited this immuneACCESS table to in-frame rearrangements with V and J called. A share of clones is missing; checked studies link under half to unresolved V genes, and the rest is unexplained. D and trimming come from the DNA, and the V and J calls and clone size come from that table. The sample table holds 110,000 or so clones, of which around nine tenths were seen once. Of the sample, more than 9% falls within the top ten clones.

From V the trimming removes 5 bases and from J it removes 3 bases, while the gene matches leave 6 bases of the junction unaccounted for. CDR1 is given as MNHEY and CDR2 as SVGAGI, both from the germline V gene. From cysteine to phenylalanine, the CDR3 is 14 amino acids long. Of the read, only the CDR3 DNA is kept; its 42 bases are in frame from base 1. Study-wide conclusions, independent of this receptor: Participants were mostly white British and included more females than males, and it was suggested by the authors that clonal diversity may have been underestimated. The 56-69-year group was small, and its depth increase did not reach significance, likely because of low power. Spike-specific TCR breadth and depth rose significantly after two AZD1222 doses compared with day 0 and with MenACWY recipients. Reportedly, close to half of the unique spike-specific TCRs recognized epitopes lying outside the regions that are mutated in the B.1.351 and B.1.1.7 variants. Because no samples from the day 14 peak response were available, repertoires could be characterized only after the peak T cell response. Conclusions about previously exposed vaccinees are limited because only five to seven AZD1222 recipients were SARS-CoV-2 seropositive at baseline. CD4 TCRs associated with the vaccine covered the entire spike protein, and the dominant responses were in regions 160-218 and 743-854.

In the case of this clone: Its antigen has not been determined. Nothing much larger sits one base from this clone, and base qualities are not available.

What this sample's time point label stands for: baseline before first vaccination. Vaccinee samples were obtained from the UK trials COV001 and COV002, which included a single-blind randomized controlled phase 2/3 trial of AZD1222 (ChAdOx1 nCoV-19) in healthy adults. Trial participant PBMC samples were collected at day 0 and day 28 after the second dose for TCRbeta chain sequencing. The sample consisted of peripheral blood, taken on day 0 of AZD1222 vaccination. The rearrangement joined TRBV6-5 to TRBJ2-7; TRBD2 matches 8 bases in the middle. The receptor comes from an adult in good health. The DNA reads TGTGCCAGCAGTCAGACTAGCGACCTCTACGAGCAGTACTTC. Its protein is CASSQTSDLYEQYF.